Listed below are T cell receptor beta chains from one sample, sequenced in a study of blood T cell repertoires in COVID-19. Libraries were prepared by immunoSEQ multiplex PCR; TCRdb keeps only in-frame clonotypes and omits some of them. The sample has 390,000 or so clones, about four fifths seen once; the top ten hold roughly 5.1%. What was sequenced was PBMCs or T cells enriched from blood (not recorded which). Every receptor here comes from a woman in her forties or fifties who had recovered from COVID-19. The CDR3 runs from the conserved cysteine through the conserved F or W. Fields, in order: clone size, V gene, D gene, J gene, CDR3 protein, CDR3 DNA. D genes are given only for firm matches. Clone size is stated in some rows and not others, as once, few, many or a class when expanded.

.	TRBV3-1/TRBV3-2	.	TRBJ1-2	CASSQVSGGYTF	TGTGCCAGCAGCCAAGTATCGGGGGGCTACACCTTC
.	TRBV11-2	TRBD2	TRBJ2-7	CASSPRARGDSYEQYF	TGTGCCAGCAGCCCACGAGCACGGGGGGACTCCTACGAGCAGTACTTC
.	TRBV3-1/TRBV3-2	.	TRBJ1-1	CASSQGPGTEAFF	TGTGCCAGCAGCCAAGGCCCGGGAACTGAAGCTTTCTTT
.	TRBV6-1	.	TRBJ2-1	CASSEIISLKLTNNEQFF	TGTGCCAGCAGTGAAATTATTTCTCTCAAACTCACTAACAATGAGCAGTTCTTC
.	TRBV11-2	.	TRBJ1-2	CASSLPFGEPYGYTF	TGTGCCAGCAGCTTACCTTTCGGAGAGCCCTATGGCTACACCTTC
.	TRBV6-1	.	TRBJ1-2	CASSESPGIGGTYGYTF	TGTGCCAGCAGTGAAAGTCCAGGGATAGGCGGTACCTATGGCTACACCTTC
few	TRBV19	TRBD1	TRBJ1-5	CASRTGTVSNQPQHF	TGTGCCAGTCGAACCGGGACAGTAAGCAATCAGCCCCAGCATTTT
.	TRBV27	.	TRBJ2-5	CASSLSTSLETQYF	TGTGCCAGCAGTTTATCGACTTCCCTAGAGACCCAGTACTTC
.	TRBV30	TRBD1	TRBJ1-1	CAWSKDRGLSRAIEAFF	TGTGCCTGGAGTAAGGACAGGGGGCTCTCCAGGGCCATTGAAGCTTTCTTT
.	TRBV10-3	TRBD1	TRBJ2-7	CAINTGVGYEQYF	TGTGCCATCAACACAGGGGTTGGGTACGAGCAGTACTTC
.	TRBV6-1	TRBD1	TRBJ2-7	CASSEFFGVWDSRKYF	TGTGCCAGCAGTGAATTCTTTGGTGTTTGGGACAGTAGAAAGTACTTC
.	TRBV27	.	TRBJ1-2	CASSRLGGGTNYGYTF	TGTGCCAGCAGCCGCCTAGGTGGGGGGACTAACTATGGCTACACCTTC
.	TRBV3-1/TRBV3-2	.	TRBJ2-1	CASSFRGGEQFF	TGTGCCAGCAGCTTCAGGGGCGGGGAGCAGTTCTTC
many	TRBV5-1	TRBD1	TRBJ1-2	CASSLQTRQGSVSGYTF	TGCGCCAGCAGCCTACAAACCCGACAGGGTTCCGTTAGTGGCTACACCTTC
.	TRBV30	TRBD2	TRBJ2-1	CAWSGGGSFSNEQFF	TGTGCCTGGAGCGGGGGGGGGAGTTTCAGCAATGAGCAGTTCTTC
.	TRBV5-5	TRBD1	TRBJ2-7	CASSLLDRAYEQYF	TGTGCCAGCAGCTTGCTGGACAGGGCCTACGAGCAGTACTTC
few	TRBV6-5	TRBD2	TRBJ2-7	CATGGESSYEQYF	TGTGCCACCGGGGGGGAGAGCTCCTACGAGCAGTACTTC
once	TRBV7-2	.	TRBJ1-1	CASSLGLEQAFF	TGTGCCAGCAGCTTAGGTCTTGAGCAAGCTTTCTTT
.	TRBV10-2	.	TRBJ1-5	CASSESPGVPQHF	TGCGCCAGCAGTGAGTCCCCAGGGGTTCCCCAGCATTTT
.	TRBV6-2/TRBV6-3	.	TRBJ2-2	CASSYEGVGELFF	TGTGCCAGCAGTTATGAAGGGGTCGGGGAGCTGTTTTTT
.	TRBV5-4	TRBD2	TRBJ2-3	CASSLVSGGADTQYF	TGTGCCAGCAGCTTGGTTTCGGGGGGGGCAGATACGCAGTATTTT
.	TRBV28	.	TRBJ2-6	CASSFRGAGANVLTF	TGTGCCAGCAGTTTTCGGGGAGCTGGGGCCAACGTCCTGACTTTC
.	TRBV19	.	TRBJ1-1	CASSLGLTQGNTEAFF	TGTGCCAGTAGCCTGGGGCTCACTCAAGGGAACACTGAAGCTTTCTTT
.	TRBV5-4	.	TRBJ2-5	CASSTLTEEQETQYF	TGTGCCAGCAGCACATTGACAGAAGAACAAGAGACCCAGTACTTC
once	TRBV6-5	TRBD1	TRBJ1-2	CASSGVDRVGGYTF	TGTGCCAGCAGCGGTGTGGACAGGGTGGGAGGCTACACCTTC
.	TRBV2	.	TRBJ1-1	CASGRPDMNTEAFF	TGTGCCAGCGGTCGCCCGGACATGAACACTGAAGCTTTCTTT
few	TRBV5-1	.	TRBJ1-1	CASKGKDKNTEAFF	TGCGCCAGCAAGGGTAAGGACAAAAACACTGAAGCTTTCTTT
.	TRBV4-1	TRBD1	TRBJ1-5	CASSPGQGAIQPQHF	TGCGCCAGCAGCCCGGGACAGGGGGCCATTCAGCCCCAGCATTTT
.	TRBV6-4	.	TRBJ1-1	CASSDSYRNTEAFF	TGTGCCAGCAGTGACTCTTACAGGAACACTGAAGCTTTCTTT
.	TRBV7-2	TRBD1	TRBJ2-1	CASSKTGTGLNEQFF	TGTGCCAGCAGCAAAACCGGGACAGGGTTGAATGAGCAGTTCTTC
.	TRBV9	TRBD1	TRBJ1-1	CASRPTGGGVNTEAFF	TGTGCCAGCCGACCGACAGGGGGCGGGGTGAACACTGAAGCTTTCTTT
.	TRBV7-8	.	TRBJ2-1	CASSLNVWQTSYNEQFF	TGTGCCAGCAGCCTGAACGTATGGCAAACCTCCTACAATGAGCAGTTCTTC
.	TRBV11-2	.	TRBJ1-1	CASSPAARVNTEAFF	TGTGCCAGCAGCCCCGCCGCCAGGGTGAACACTGAAGCTTTCTTT
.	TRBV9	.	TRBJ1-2	CASSVASGSLSYGYTF	TGTGCCAGCAGCGTAGCATCGGGGTCTCTTTCCTATGGCTACACCTTC
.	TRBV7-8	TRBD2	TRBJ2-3	CASSGHRFRGADTQYF	TGTGCCAGCAGCGGGCACAGGTTCCGGGGGGCAGATACGCAGTATTTT
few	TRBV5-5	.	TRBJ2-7	CASSLVGQPHEQYF	TGTGCCAGCAGCTTGGTAGGACAGCCCCACGAGCAGTACTTC
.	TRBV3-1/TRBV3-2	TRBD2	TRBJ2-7	CASSQMPPTSGRNHEQYF	TGTGCCAGCAGCCAAATGCCCCCCACTAGCGGGAGGAACCACGAGCAGTACTTC
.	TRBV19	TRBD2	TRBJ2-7	CASSIAGAFNEQYF	TGTGCCAGTAGTATTGCGGGAGCGTTTAACGAGCAGTACTTC
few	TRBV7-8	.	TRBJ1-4	CASSEYNEKLFF	TGTGCCAGCAGCGAGTATAATGAAAAACTGTTTTTT
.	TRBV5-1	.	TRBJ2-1	CASGRDTSYNEQFF	TGCGCCAGCGGGAGGGACACCTCCTACAATGAGCAGTTCTTC
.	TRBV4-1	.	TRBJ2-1	CASSQDQGASYNEQFF	TGCGCCAGCAGCCAAGATCAAGGGGCCTCCTACAATGAGCAGTTCTTC
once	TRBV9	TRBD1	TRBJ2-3	CASSVATGGPTDTQYF	TGTGCCAGCAGCGTAGCTACAGGGGGCCCAACAGATACGCAGTATTTT
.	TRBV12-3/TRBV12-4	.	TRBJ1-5	CASSLNQPQHF	TGTGCCAGCAGCCTGAATCAGCCCCAGCATTTT
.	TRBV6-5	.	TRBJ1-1	CASSSVTNTEAFF	TGTGCCAGCAGTTCGGTAACGAACACTGAAGCTTTCTTT
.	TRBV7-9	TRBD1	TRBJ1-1	CASSLRGQGVTEAFF	TGTGCCAGCAGCCTTCGGGGACAGGGGGTTACTGAAGCTTTCTTT